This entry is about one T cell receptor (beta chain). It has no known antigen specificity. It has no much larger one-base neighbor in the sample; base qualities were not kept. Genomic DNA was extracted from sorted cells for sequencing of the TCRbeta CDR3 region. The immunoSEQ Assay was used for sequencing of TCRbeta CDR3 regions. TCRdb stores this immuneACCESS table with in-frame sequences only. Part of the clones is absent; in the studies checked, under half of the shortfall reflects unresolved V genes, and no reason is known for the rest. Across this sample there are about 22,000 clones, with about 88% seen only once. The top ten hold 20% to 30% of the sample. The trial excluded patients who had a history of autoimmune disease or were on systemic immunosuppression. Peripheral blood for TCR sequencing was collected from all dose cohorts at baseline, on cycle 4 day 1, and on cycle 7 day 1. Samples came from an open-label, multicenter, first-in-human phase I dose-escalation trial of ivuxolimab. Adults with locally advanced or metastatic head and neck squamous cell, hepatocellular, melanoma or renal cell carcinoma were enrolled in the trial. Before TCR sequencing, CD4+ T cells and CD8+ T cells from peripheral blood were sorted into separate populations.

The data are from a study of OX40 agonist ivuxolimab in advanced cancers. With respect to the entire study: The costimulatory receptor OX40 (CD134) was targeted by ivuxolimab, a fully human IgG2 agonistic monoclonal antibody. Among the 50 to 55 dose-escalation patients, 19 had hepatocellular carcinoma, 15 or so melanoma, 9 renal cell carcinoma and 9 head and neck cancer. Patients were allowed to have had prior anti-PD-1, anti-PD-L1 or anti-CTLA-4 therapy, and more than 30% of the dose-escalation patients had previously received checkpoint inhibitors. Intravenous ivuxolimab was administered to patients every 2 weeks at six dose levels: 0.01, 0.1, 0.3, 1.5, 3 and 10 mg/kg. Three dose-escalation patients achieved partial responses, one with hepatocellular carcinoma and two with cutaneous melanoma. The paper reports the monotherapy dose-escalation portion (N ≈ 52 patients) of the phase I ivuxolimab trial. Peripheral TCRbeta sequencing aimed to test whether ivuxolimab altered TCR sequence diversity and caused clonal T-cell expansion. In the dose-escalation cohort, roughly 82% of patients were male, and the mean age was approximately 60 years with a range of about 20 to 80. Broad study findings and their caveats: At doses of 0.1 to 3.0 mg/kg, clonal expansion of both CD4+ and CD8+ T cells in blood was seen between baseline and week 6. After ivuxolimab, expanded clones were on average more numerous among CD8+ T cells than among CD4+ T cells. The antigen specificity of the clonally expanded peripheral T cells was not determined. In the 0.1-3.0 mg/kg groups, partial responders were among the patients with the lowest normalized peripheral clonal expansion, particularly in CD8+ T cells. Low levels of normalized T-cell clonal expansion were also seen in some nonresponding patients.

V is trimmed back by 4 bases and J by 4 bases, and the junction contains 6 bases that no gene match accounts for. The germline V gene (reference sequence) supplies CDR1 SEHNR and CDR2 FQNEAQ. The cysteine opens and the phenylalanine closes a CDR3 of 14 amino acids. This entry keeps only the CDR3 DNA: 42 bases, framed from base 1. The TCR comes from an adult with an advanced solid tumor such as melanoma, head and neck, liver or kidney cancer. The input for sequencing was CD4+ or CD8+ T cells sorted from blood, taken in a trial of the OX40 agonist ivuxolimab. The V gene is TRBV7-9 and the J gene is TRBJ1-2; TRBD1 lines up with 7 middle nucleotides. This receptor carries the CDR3 CASSSMGQIYGYTF. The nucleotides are TGTGCCAGCAGCTCGATGGGACAGATCTATGGCTACACCTTC. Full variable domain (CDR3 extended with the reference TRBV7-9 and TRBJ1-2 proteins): DTGVSQNPRHKITKRGQNVTFRCDPISEHNRLYWYRQTLGQGPEFLTYFQNEAQLEKSRLLSDRFSAERPKGSFSTLEIQRTEQGDSAMYLCASSSMGQIYGYTFGSGTRLTVV.